The entry below gives a single TCR beta chain sequence along with its context. What this receptor recognizes is not known. Nothing much larger sits one base from this clone, and base qualities are not available. CDR3 length: 15 amino acids, cysteine to phenylalanine. Only the CDR3 DNA stays, 45 bases, in frame from base 1. CDR1 and CDR2 are read off the germline V gene as SGHTA and FQGNSA. Between the V and J ends, shortened by 4 bases and 2 bases respectively, the junction contains 12 bases. Taken with the paper, the label for time point translates to: baseline before first vaccination. Vaccinee samples came from UK trials COV001 and COV002, including a single-blind randomized controlled phase 2/3 trial of AZD1222 (ChAdOx1 nCoV-19) in healthy adults. For TCRbeta chain sequencing, PBMC samples were collected from trial participants at day 0 and at day 28 after the second dose. The entry originates in a study of T cell responses to AZD1222 COVID-19 vaccine (dated by TCRdb to the early 2020s). Notes on the research overall: AZD1222 recipients given second doses at about 4 weeks or at about 12 weeks were pooled, since spike-specific TCR depth and breadth were not found to differ between the two schedules. TCR sequencing was performed for roughly 250 trial participants, of whom roughly 200 were given two doses of AZD1222 and approximately 26 were given two doses of MenACWY control vaccine. Trial participants were enrolled by age into 18-55, 56-69 and 70-plus year subgroups, with about 150, 28 and 57 TCR-sequenced participants respectively.

The CDR3 regions of human TCRbeta chains were subjected to immunosequencing. The published analysis was carried out like this. Repertoire TCRs were checked for matches against a reference library of SARS-CoV-2-specific TCRs that had been generated using the MIRA antigen-specificity platform. Breadth meant the fraction of unique TCRs that were SARS-CoV-2-associated, whereas depth meant the fraction of total T cells that were SARS-CoV-2-associated. Using the MIRA data, every spike-specific TCR was mapped to the spike region that the TCR reacted to and assigned to either a CD4 or a CD8 class. Log10-transformed breadth and depth values were compared by one-way ANOVA with Sidak's multiple comparisons tests. TCRdb's version of the immuneACCESS table is confined to in-frame rearrangements and falls short of the full clone set. An unresolved V gene accounts for under half of the shortfall where checked; the remainder is of unknown origin. V and J calls and clone size follow that table, whereas D and trimming were derived from the DNA. For this sample there are roughly 55,000 clones; roughly 90% appear just once. Of the sample, 2% falls within the top ten clones.

General conclusions and limits of the study: In the small 56-69-year group, the increase in depth fell short of significance, most likely because of low power. After two AZD1222 doses, both the breadth and the depth of spike-specific TCRs were significantly higher than at day 0 and than in MenACWY recipients. Participants were mostly white British and included more females than males, and it was suggested by the authors that clonal diversity may have been underestimated. Vaccine-associated CD4 TCRs spanned the whole spike protein, with dominant responses in regions 160-218 and 743-854. Nearly half of unique spike-specific TCRs reportedly recognized epitopes outside regions mutated in the B.1.351 and B.1.1.7 variants. Because no samples from the day 14 peak response were available, repertoires could be characterized only after the peak T cell response. Only five or six AZD1222 recipients were SARS-CoV-2 seropositive at baseline, limiting conclusions about previously exposed vaccinees.

The rearrangement combines TRBV7-2 with TRBJ1-5; TRBD1 is perhaps the D gene, given 6 matching bases. This TCR was recovered from an adult in good health. The sequencing used peripheral blood, collected on day 0 of AZD1222 vaccination. The nucleotide sequence is given as TGTGCCAGCAGCTCCAAGGGGGGTGGCAATCAGCCCCAGCATTTT. Its protein reads: CASSSKGGGNQPQHF.